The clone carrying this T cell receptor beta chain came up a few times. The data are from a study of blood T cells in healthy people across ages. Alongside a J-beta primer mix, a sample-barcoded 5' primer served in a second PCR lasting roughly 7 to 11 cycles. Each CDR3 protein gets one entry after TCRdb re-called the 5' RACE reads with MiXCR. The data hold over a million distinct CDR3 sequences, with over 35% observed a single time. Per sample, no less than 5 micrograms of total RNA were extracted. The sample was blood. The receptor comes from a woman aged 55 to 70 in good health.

The CDR3 sequence is CASSQGTSGNYNEQFF. The CDR3 DNA follows: TGTGCCAGCAGCCAAGGGACTAGCGGGAACTACAATGAGCAGTTCTTC. J is TRBJ2-1 and V is TRBV3-1; 12 bases map to TRBD2. Trimming removed 1 base from V and 3 bases from J; junction bases left unmatched: 1. In germline, CDR1 is LGHDT, CDR2 YNNKEL (reference sequence). CDR3 length: 16 amino acids.